The 21 T cell receptor beta chains presented below share a single source sample, sequenced in a study of T cell responses to AZD1222 COVID-19 vaccine. The data were produced by immunoSEQ multiplex PCR, yet TCRdb's version contains in-frame clones alone and is incomplete. The sample yields approximately 260,000 clones, approximately 93% seen once. This specimen consisted of peripheral blood, obtained on day 0 of AZD1222 vaccination. All receptors come from an adult in good health.

The chain is built from TRBV19 and TRBJ2-5, with a possible D match to TRBD2 (7 bases). Germline assignment: CDR1 LNHDA and CDR2 SQIVND (reference sequence). The CDR3 runs to 13 residues. V lost 1 base, J lost 10 bases, and 13 bases lay in between. For the CDR3, the DNA is TGTGCCAGTAGTATAGGGGCGGGGGCCCACCAGTACTTC. It encodes CASSIGAGAHQYF.

The J gene is TRBJ2-1, the V gene TRBV30, with D tentatively TRBD1 (5 bases). Germline CDR1 GTSNPN, CDR2 SVGIG (reference sequence). CDR3 length equals 17 residues. V shed 0 bases and J shed 0 bases, with 15 bases lying between them. The CDR3 DNA reads as TGTGCCTGGAGTGTACTGGGGCGGCTCAGCTCCTACAATGAGCAGTTCTTC. Translating gives CAWSVLGRLSSYNEQFF.

V is TRBV3-1 (or the pseudogene TRBV3-2) and J is TRBJ2-2, with a possible D match to TRBD2 (6 bases). The CDR3 is 14 residues long. The V end was cut by 2 bases, the J end by 6 bases, with 10 bases between. Germline V CDR1 and CDR2: LGHDT, YNNKEL (reference sequence). CDR3 amino acids: CASSQLEGAGELFF. CDR3 nucleotides: TGTGCCAGCAGCCAATTGGAGGGTGCCGGGGAGCTGTTTTTT.

The chain joins TRBV9 to TRBJ2-7; 8 bases are shared with TRBD2. V shed 6 bases and J 3 bases; nucleotides not matched to a gene: 5. The CDR3 is 13 amino acids. CDR1 is SGDLS and CDR2 is YYNGEE in the germline V gene. Here the CDR3 DNA reads TGTGCCAGCAATAGCCGGGGGGGCTACGAGCAGTACTTC. Amino acids: CASNSRGGYEQYF. The entire variable domain, with the rest obtained from reference TRBV9 and TRBJ2-7, is as follows: DSGVTQTPKHLITATGQRVTLRCSPRSGDLSVYWYQQSLDQGLQFLIQYYNGEERAKGNILERFSAQQFPDLHSELNLSSLELGDSALYFCASNSRGGYEQYFGPGTRLTVT.

CDR3 region: CASSYPSAGENNEQFF. The CDR3 DNA is TGTGCCAGCAGCTATCCGTCAGCGGGAGAGAACAATGAGCAGTTCTTC. V usage is TRBV5-6 and J usage is TRBJ2-1; the match to TRBD2 covers 8 bases. With V trimmed by 3 bases and J by 5 bases, 10 bases remained unmatched. The CDR3 runs 16 residues. Germline lookup yields CDR1 SGHDT and CDR2 YYEEEE.

This chain links TRBV3-1 (or the pseudogene TRBV3-2) with TRBJ2-3; D is ambiguous. V was clipped by 0 bases and J by 3 bases, with 16 bases between them. The germline V gene encodes CDR1 LGHDT and CDR2 YNNKEL (reference sequence). CDR3 size: 17 residues. In DNA form, the CDR3 reads TGTGCCAGCAGCCAAGATTCTGGACCTTCCTGGACAGATACGCAGTATTTT. Translation gives CASSQDSGPSWTDTQYF.

The chain has TRBV5-4 and TRBJ2-7, with no clear D. Germline lookup yields CDR1 SGHNT and CDR2 YYREEE (reference sequence). There are 12 residues in the CDR3. V shed 4 bases and J shed 3 bases, with 8 bases lying between them. The CDR3 here is CASSGGGYEQYF. The CDR3 region has the DNA TGTGCCAGCAGCGGCGGTGGCTACGAGCAGTACTTC.

In its sample, this clone was seen a few times. V gene TRBV24-1 combines with J gene TRBJ2-1, with 7 bases lining up with TRBD1. The CDR3 is made up of 17 amino acids. The ends lost 2 bases at V and 5 bases at J; junction bases unmatched: 11. Germline V gives CDR1 KGHDR, CDR2 SFDVKD. The CDR3, as DNA: TGTGCCACCAGTGATTCCGGCCGACAGGGTGTACACAATGAGCAGTTCTTC. As protein: CATSDSGRQGVHNEQFF.

The chain recombines TRBV18 with TRBJ1-1; possible D gene TRBD1, 6 bases. The CDR3 spans 13 residues. Germline V gene lookup returns CDR1 KGHSH and CDR2 LQKENI. With 6 bases removed from V and 6 bases from J, the gap between germline ends came to 14 bases. CDR3 amino acids: CASSRQAGAEAFF. The DNA for the CDR3 is TGTGCCAGCTCCCGACAGGCCGGAGCTGAAGCTTTCTTT.

The V gene is TRBV7-9, the J gene TRBJ2-7; D unresolved. Germline V gene sequence: CDR1 SEHNR, CDR2 FQNEAQ (reference sequence). V was shortened by 5 bases and J by 4 bases, with 6 bases between the two germline ends. CDR3 length: 11 amino acids. The chain's CDR3 is CASSITYEQYF. The CDR3 region has the DNA TGTGCCAGCAGCATCACATACGAGCAGTACTTC.

The CDR3 nucleotides read TGCGCCAGCAGCCCAGGGAGTAGGTATGGCTACACCTTC. It yields the protein CASSPGSRYGYTF. The chain uses TRBV5-1 and TRBJ1-2; D perhaps matches TRBD1 (5 bases). The V end lost 4 bases, the J end lost 5 bases, and 12 bases lay between the germline ends. Germline CDR1 and CDR2: SGHRS and YFSETQ. The CDR3 spans 13 residues. Full variable domain (outside the CDR3, taken from reference TRBV5-1 and TRBJ1-2): KAGVTQTPRYLIKTRGQQVTLSCSPISGHRSVSWYQQTPGQGLQFLFEYFSETQRNKGNFPGRFSGRQFSNSRSEMNVSTLELGDSALYLCASSPGSRYGYTFGSGTRLTVV.

J is TRBJ1-5 and V is TRBV28, with 8 bases aligning to TRBD1. The CDR3 loop spans 17 amino acids. From germline, CDR1 is MDHEN and CDR2 SYDVKM. With 2 bases clipped from V and 7 bases from J, the junction kept 13 bases outside the gene matches. This chain's CDR3 is CASSLATGRGRWQPQHF. Here the CDR3 DNA reads TGTGCCAGCAGTTTAGCCACCGGCAGGGGGCGCTGGCAGCCCCAGCATTTT. Full variable domain (rest looked up from reference TRBV28 and TRBJ1-5): DVKVTQSSRYLVKRTGEKVFLECVQDMDHENMFWYRQDPGLGLRLIYFSYDVKMKEKGDIPEGYSVSREKKERFSLILESASTNQTSMYLCASSLATGRGRWQPQHFGDGTRLSIL.

This rearrangement joins TRBV2 to TRBJ1-5; TRBD1 aligns across 9 bases. The CDR3 totals 15 residues. CDR1 and CDR2 (germline): SNHLY, FYNNEI. V lost 6 bases, J lost 3 bases, and 6 bases stayed unmatched. CDR3 bases: TGTGCCAGCAGAGCGACAGGGGGACTCAATCAGCCCCAGCATTTT. This gives the protein CASRATGGLNQPQHF.

This clone appeared a single time. The V gene is TRBV6-5, the J gene TRBJ1-1; TRBD1 matches at 7 bases. The V gene's germline CDR1 is MNHEY and CDR2 SVGAGI. There are 11 residues in the CDR3. The V gene end was trimmed by 7 bases and the J gene end by 6 bases; junction bases not matched to a gene: 2. The CDR3 DNA is TGTGCCAGCATTCAGGGGGCTGAAGCTTTCTTT. Its translation: CASIQGAEAFF.

The chain joins TRBV7-3 to TRBJ2-1; TRBD2 aligns across 11 bases. Per the germline V gene, CDR1 is SGHTA and CDR2 is FQGTGA. The V segment lost 5 bases and the J segment 8 bases; nucleotides outside the gene matches: 2. CDR3 length: 13 amino acids. CDR3 region: CASSTSGSYEQFF. In nucleotides, the CDR3 is TGTGCCAGCAGCACTAGCGGGAGCTATGAGCAGTTCTTC.

This chain uses TRBV19 with TRBJ2-7; D is possibly TRBD1 (6 bases). CDR3 length equals 14 residues. Germline loops: CDR1 LNHDA, CDR2 SQIVND (reference sequence). The V end was cut by 4 bases, the J end by 4 bases, with 14 bases between. Here the CDR3 reads CASSRGPRTYEQYF. As DNA, the CDR3 is TGTGCCAGTAGTAGGGGGCCGCGGACGTACGAGCAGTACTTC. The full variable domain, completed using reference TRBV19 and TRBJ2-7, is DGGITQSPKYLFRKEGQNVTLSCEQNLNHDAMYWYRQDPGQGLRLIYYSQIVNDFQKGDIAEGYSVSREKKESFPLTVTSAQKNPTAFYLCASSRGPRTYEQYFGPGTRLTVT.

This rearrangement joins TRBV30 to TRBJ1-5; D is undetermined. V shed 1 base and J shed 7 bases, with 11 bases lying between them. The CDR3 contains 13 residues. Germline assignment: CDR1 GTSNPN and CDR2 SVGIG (reference sequence). The CDR3 here is CAWSGAAGQPQHF. CDR3 DNA sequence: TGTGCCTGGAGTGGTGCTGCAGGCCAGCCCCAGCATTTT. The variable domain in full, completed from reference TRBV30 and TRBJ1-5, reads SQTIHQWPATLVQPVGSPLSLECTVEGTSNPNLYWYRQAAGRGLQLLFYSVGIGQISSEVPQNLSASRPQDRQFILSSKKLLLSDSGFYLCAWSGAAGQPQHFGDGTRLSIL.

This rearrangement joins TRBV27 to TRBJ1-5; D might be TRBD1 (5 bases). V lost 3 bases to trimming and J lost 7 bases, with 10 bases between them. The length of the CDR3 is 13 residues. Germline CDR1 MNHEY, CDR2 SMNVEV (reference sequence). CDR3 nucleotides: TGTGCCAGCAGTTTCCGGGGGGAGCAGCCCCAGCATTTT. It specifies CASSFRGEQPQHF.

V usage is TRBV7-2 and J usage is TRBJ2-1, with D unresolved. Trimming left V 1 base short and J 6 bases short, with 7 bases between. This CDR3 contains 13 residues. Germline CDR1 and CDR2: SGHTA and FQGNSA. The CDR3 protein is CASSLDGSNEQFF. CDR3 coding DNA: TGTGCCAGCAGCTTAGACGGCAGCAATGAGCAGTTCTTC.

V gene TRBV9 combines with J gene TRBJ2-1; 9 nucleotides agree with TRBD1. The CDR3 extends over 17 amino acids. V shed 0 bases, J shed 7 bases, and the junction held 11 bases outside the gene matches. CDR1 and CDR2 from the germline V gene are SGDLS and YYNGEE. The CDR3 spells CASSVVGVGQGWNEQFF. The CDR3 DNA is TGTGCCAGCAGCGTAGTGGGTGTGGGACAGGGCTGGAATGAGCAGTTCTTC.

This clone was detected only a few times. The rearrangement joins TRBV6-5 to TRBJ1-5, with TRBD1 matching 10 bases. Germline lookup yields CDR1 MNHEY and CDR2 SVGAGI. The CDR3 spans 15 residues. Trimming cost V 6 bases and J 6 bases; bases outside gene matches: 8. The CDR3 sequence: CASRGDRGPSQPQHF. The CDR3 nucleotides are TGTGCCAGCAGGGGAGACAGGGGGCCCAGTCAGCCCCAGCATTTT.